The 16 T cell receptor beta chains below come from one sample, sequenced in a study of blood T cell repertoires in COVID-19. TCRdb's table, derived via immunoSEQ multiplex PCR, lists solely in-frame clones and lacks some. The sample contains about 97,000 clones, approximately 86% of which appear only once. Sequencing input: peripheral blood. These receptor sequences come from a man aged 50-59 years with active or convalescent COVID-19.

The chain recombines TRBV28 with TRBJ1-2, with a tentative D call TRBD1 (6 bases). The CDR3 sequence is 15 residues long. CDR1 and CDR2 (germline): MDHEN, SYDVKM. V gave up 11 bases and J gave up 0 bases, with 19 bases separating them. CDR3 protein: CAVPILGGPNYGYTF. CDR3 nucleotide sequence: TGTGCCGTCCCAATATTAGGGGGTCCTAACTATGGCTACACCTTC.

CDR3 loop: CASSAQETGNTIYF. DNA of the CDR3: TGTGCCAGCAGTGCACAGGAAACTGGAAACACCATATATTTT. The genes are TRBV28 and TRBJ1-3; tentative D call: TRBD1 (5 bases). Germline-derived CDR1 and CDR2 are MDHEN and SYDVKM. Deletions cut 5 bases from V and 2 bases from J, with 10 bases between. The CDR3 consists of 14 residues.

The chain employs TRBV30 and TRBJ1-6, with no clear D. V shed 1 base and J shed 3 bases, with 10 bases lying between them. CDR1 is GTSNPN and CDR2 is SVGIG in the germline V gene (reference sequence). This CDR3 is built from 15 residues. The CDR3 here is CAWSAIGGYNSPLHF. CDR3 in DNA: TGTGCCTGGAGTGCCATCGGAGGCTATAATTCACCCCTCCACTTT. The full variable domain, completed using reference TRBV30 and TRBJ1-6, is SQTIHQWPATLVQPVGSPLSLECTVEGTSNPNLYWYRQAAGRGLQLLFYSVGIGQISSEVPQNLSASRPQDRQFILSSKKLLLSDSGFYLCAWSAIGGYNSPLHFGNGTRLTVT.

The genes are TRBV3-1 (or the pseudogene TRBV3-2) and TRBJ2-7; D may be TRBD2 (7 bases). The V gene lost 4 bases and the J gene lost 7 bases, with 17 bases spanning the gap. The CDR3 runs to 14 residues. Germline values: CDR1 LGHDT, CDR2 YNNKEL (reference sequence). The DNA for the CDR3 is TGTGCCAGCAGCCCCCGACGGGGGGCGGGAGAGCAGTACTTC. Its protein product is CASSPRRGAGEQYF.

This rearrangement joins TRBV7-9 to TRBJ2-1, with 8 nucleotides matching TRBD2. V shed 5 bases, J shed 1 base, and the junction held 4 bases outside the gene matches. Germline CDR1 SEHNR, CDR2 FQNEAQ (reference sequence). The CDR3 loop spans 15 amino acids. CDR3 amino acids: CASSMRGDSYNEQFF. The DNA of the CDR3 is TGTGCCAGCAGCATGCGGGGGGATTCCTACAATGAGCAGTTCTTC.

The genes are TRBV3-1 (or the pseudogene TRBV3-2) and TRBJ2-2; possible D gene TRBD2, 7 bases. Trimming took 4 bases from V and 6 from J, leaving 12 bases between them. The CDR3 covers 14 residues. The germline gives CDR1 LGHDT, CDR2 YNNKEL (reference sequence). The CDR3 is CASSPGGSPGELFF. The CDR3 DNA sequence: TGTGCCAGCAGCCCGGGGGGCTCCCCCGGGGAGCTGTTTTTT.

V and J are TRBV24-1 and TRBJ2-3, with 9 nucleotides matching TRBD2. Germline V gene lookup returns CDR1 KGHDR and CDR2 SFDVKD. This CDR3 contains 16 residues. V gave up 1 base and J gave up 2 bases; unmatched junction bases: 3. The DNA of the CDR3 is TGTGCCACCAGTGATTTTCTAGCGGGGACCACAGATACGCAGTATTTT. This translates into CATSDFLAGTTDTQYF.

The count of this clone is one. J is TRBJ2-7 and V is TRBV6-2 or TRBV6-3; maybe TRBD2 (6 bases). The CDR3 totals 16 residues. Trimming stripped 5 bases from V and 2 bases from J, with 19 bases between. Germline CDR1 is MNHEY and CDR2 is SVGEGT. The CDR3, as DNA: TGTGCCAGCAGTCCGGCGCCGGGGGTCACTACCTACGAGCAGTACTTC. It yields the protein CASSPAPGVTTYEQYF.

CDR3 residues: CASSPSRGLYNSPLHF. The DNA of the CDR3 is TGTGCCAGCAGCCCTTCGAGGGGGCTTTATAATTCACCCCTCCACTTT. The gene calls are TRBV7-8 and TRBJ1-6, with 7 positions matching TRBD1. The germline gives CDR1 SGHVS, CDR2 FQNEAQ. V dropped 5 bases and J dropped 4; count of bases not matched to a gene: 8. This CDR3 comprises 16 residues.

V gene TRBV5-1 combines with J gene TRBJ1-5; the D gene is possibly TRBD1 (5 bases). Germline loops: CDR1 SGHRS, CDR2 YFSETQ. The CDR3 contains 14 residues. V dropped 5 bases and J dropped 4 bases, with 13 bases sitting between them. CDR3 coding DNA: TGCGCCAGCAGGAAGGAGGGGAAGAATCAGCCCCAGCATTTT. Encoded protein: CASRKEGKNQPQHF.

This chain links TRBV6-2 or TRBV6-3 with TRBJ2-2; 12 nucleotides align to TRBD2. From germline, CDR1 is MNHEY and CDR2 SVGEGT. The V gene end was trimmed by 6 bases and the J gene end by 0 bases; junction bases not matched to a gene: 5. This CDR3 has 17 residues. The CDR3 loop is CASSLTSGGSNTGELFF. DNA of the CDR3: TGTGCCAGCAGCCTGACTAGCGGGGGCTCGAACACCGGGGAGCTGTTTTTT.

A remark on this clone: This sample also contains other DNA sequences that code for the same CDR3. The chain couples TRBV28 to TRBJ2-7; TRBD2 matches at 11 bases. J was trimmed by 4 bases and V by 6 bases; bases with no gene match: 5. Germline values: CDR1 MDHEN, CDR2 SYDVKM. This CDR3 has 14 amino acids. The CDR3 sequence: CASSPSGGPYEQYV. CDR3 bases: TGTGCCAGCAGCCCTAGCGGGGGGCCATACGAGCAGTACGTC.

This CDR3 reads CSASGRGSNQPQHF. CDR3 DNA: TGCAGTGCTAGTGGGAGGGGCAGCAATCAGCCCCAGCATTTT. The chain uses TRBV20-1 and TRBJ1-5, with D possibly TRBD1 on 5 matching bases. CDR3 length equals 14 residues. From germline, CDR1 is DFQATT and CDR2 SNEGSKA (reference sequence). Deletions cut 3 bases from V and 1 base from J, with 10 bases between.

The chain employs TRBV5-5 and TRBJ2-2; D gene uncertain. The CDR3 runs 15 residues. CDR1 is SGHKS and CDR2 is YYEKEE in the germline V gene (reference sequence). The V end was cut by 4 bases, the J end by 5 bases, with 15 bases between. The CDR3 bases are TGTGCCAGCAGCCCTCGGTGGGCCCATACCGGGGAGCTGTTTTTT. As protein: CASSPRWAHTGELFF.

This clone has just a few counts. The chain employs TRBV5-1 and TRBJ2-1, with 8 nucleotides matching TRBD1. CDR1 and CDR2 (germline): SGHRS, YFSETQ. V lost 0 bases and J lost 2; bases outside the gene matches: 10. The CDR3 spans 18 residues. CDR3: CASSLAVIGQGTYNEQFF. CDR3 in DNA: TGCGCCAGCAGCTTGGCCGTGATTGGACAGGGCACCTACAATGAGCAGTTCTTC.

This clone occurred once. The genes are TRBV19 and TRBJ1-2; D gene unclear. Trimming left V 3 bases short and J 5 bases short, with 13 bases between. Germline values: CDR1 LNHDA, CDR2 SQIVND (reference sequence). CDR3 length: 14 residues. In DNA, the CDR3 is TGTGCCAGTAGTATTGACGGAGTTACTTATGGCTACACCTTC. This codes for CASSIDGVTYGYTF.